The present entry profiles one TCR beta chain with its context. Its antigen is still unknown. Base qualities were left out, and no much larger clone turns up one base away. The sample comes from a study of blood T cell repertoires in COVID-19 (dated by TCRdb to about 2020). Concerning the study at large: Samples from collaborators originated in the United States, Italy and Spain and spanned both the acute and convalescent phases of COVID-19. The prospective study material was composed of cDNA or gDNA derived from T cells, B-cell-depleted T cells, or PBMCs. The dataset comprised deeply sampled blood TCRbeta repertoires from subjects exposed to, actively infected with, or recovered from COVID-19. The repertoires were released in a freely available public database meant as a resource for research on the immune response to SARS-CoV-2. The samples were drawn from two sources: the first 160 participants of the ongoing ImmuneRACE study, and over 1,000 subjects contributed by 6 global collaborators. A de-identified subject ID, COVID-19 status, age in years and sex were almost always included in the sample metadata. HLA class I and class II types, where available, came from metadata supplied by the sample provider rather than from assay-based typing.

General conclusions and limits of the study: Clinical and demographic metadata were provided uncurated, with the amount varying by source and participant.

Collaborating institutions collected whole blood in K2EDTA tubes following their own protocols. For TCRbeta analysis, collaborator samples were shipped as frozen whole blood, as isolated PBMCs, or as DNA extracted from either sample type. Trimming costs V 4 bases and J 3 bases, and their ends lie 9 bases apart. The CDR3, cysteine through phenylalanine, is 13 amino acids long. The read is trimmed to its CDR3 DNA, 39 bases read in frame from base 1. Reading the germline V gene gives CDR1 SNHLY and CDR2 FYNNEI. TCRbeta CDR3 regions were amplified from genomic DNA using the immunoSEQ Assay, a bias-controlled multiplex PCR. Under the source paper's analysis protocol: The number of nucleated cells in each sample was estimated by amplification of reference gene primers within the assay. To quantify the absolute abundance of each unique TCRbeta CDR3 rearrangement, sequence reads were collapsed and filtered. For each sample, productive Simpson clonality was calculated by taking the square root of Simpson's diversity index across productive rearrangements. TCRdb holds this immuneACCESS table with in-frame rearrangements only. Some clones are missing; in checked studies, unresolved V genes explain under half, and the rest has no known cause. V, J and clone size are taken as reported in that table, and D and trimming were inferred from the DNA itself. The sample table records about 160,000 clones; around 84% of these occur just once. The top ten clones comprise approximately 1.1% of the sample.

Recombination connected TRBV2 to TRBJ1-2; the D gene remains uncertain. This receptor was obtained from a man in his forties with acute or convalescent COVID-19. Source material: peripheral blood. The CDR3 corresponds to CASSVRPDYGYTF. The DNA sequence is TGTGCCAGCAGTGTCAGGCCAGACTATGGCTACACCTTC.